Below, 3 T cell receptor beta chains from the same sample are listed, as sequenced in a study of T cell clusters in autoimmune cytopenias (dated by TCRdb to about 2019). Sequenced using an Illumina MiSeq. To amplify TRB rearrangements, a touch-down multiplex PCR protocol was run with the TRB-A and TRB-B primer pools combined in a single tube. Reprocessed by TCRdb, the reads give a single entry per CDR3 protein sequence, without DNA. This sample's records show 4,500 to 5,500 distinct CDR3 sequences. The ten largest account for roughly 14% of the sample. For each sample, TRB amplification used 200 to 250 ng of peripheral blood genomic DNA, equal to 40,000 or so genome equivalents. The sample was also linked to a second study, of T cell repertoires in aging, cancer and after chemotherapy.

Material: peripheral blood. These TCRs come from a human donor in good health.

The chain joins TRBV10-3 to TRBJ1-6; TCRdb selects TRBD1, and the lack of DNA leaves this call unchecked. The CDR3 has 13 amino acids. The germline CDR1 and CDR2 sequences are ENHRY and SYGVKD. CDR3: CATFPGGNSPLHF.

The chain links TRBV5-1 to TRBJ1-2; TCRdb indicates TRBD1, and absent DNA this call remains unverified. The length of the CDR3 is 14 residues. CDR1 is SGHRS and CDR2 is YFSETQ in the germline V gene. CDR3: CASSLEWAGTGYTF.

This chain uses TRBV7-2 with TRBJ2-5; with no DNA, the TCRdb D assignment of TRBD2 cannot be verified. The CDR3 covers 14 residues. Germline assignment: CDR1 SGHTA and CDR2 FQGNSA. The CDR3 reads CASSTLAGGASQYF.